This T cell receptor beta chain was captured by sequencing in a study of lung T cells in sarcoidosis with Löfgren's syndrome. About the study: Bronchoalveolar lavage fluid in sarcoidosis accumulates CD4+ T cells. Repertoire analyses centered on Löfgren's syndrome patients. Notes on the study in general: TRAV12-1 preferentially paired with TRBV2, with homologous CDR3s. Löfgren's syndrome patients reportedly showed greatest TRAV12-1 and TRBV2 expansion versus controls.

TCRdb independently ran MiXCR on the reads; one entry per CDR3 protein. This sample carries 2,000 to 2,500 distinct CDR3 sequences, 25% to 35% of them seen once, and the ten largest clones take roughly 8.7%. This clonotype ranks as medium-sized. Its antigen is still unknown. Trimming took off 3 bases at V and 1 base at J, with 13 bases between the two ends. Germline-derived CDR1 and CDR2 are MDHEN and SYDVKM. The CDR3 runs to 15 residues. Sequences were obtained from CD4+ T cells from PBMCs. V usage is TRBV28 and J usage is TRBJ2-7; D unclear. This TCR was recovered from a human donor with sarcoidosis (Löfgren's syndrome or another form), or a control subject (not recorded which). DNA of the CDR3: TGTGCCAGCAGTTTCACTTTCGTTTCGTCCTACGAGCAGTACTTC. Protein product: CASSFTFVSSYEQYF.